The T cell receptor (beta chain) described here comes from a study of cytotoxic CD8 clonotypes in ibrutinib-treated CLL. Overall study results and limits: Progressing patients had sampling times that differed from those of sustained-remission patients. At the start, clonality exceeded age-matched healthy donors and followed circulating CD8+ T-cell counts.

The CDR3 runs 15 residues. V gave up 0 bases and J gave up 1 base, with 9 bases separating them. Germline CDR1 reads MGHRA; CDR2 reads YSYEKL. Notes on this clone: The antigen is unknown.

Produced via immunoSEQ multiplex PCR; TCRdb's table is partial and in-frame only. Among about 150,000 clones listed, 70% to 80% were seen once. The source of this sequence is a human donor with chronic lymphocytic leukemia. This sample comprised PBMCs, obtained after 12 months of ibrutinib treatment. This chain connects TRBV4-1 to TRBJ1-1, with unresolved D. CDR3 nucleotide sequence: TGCGCCAGCAGCCAAGACGTAGGGTGGAACACTGAAGCTTTCTTT. It specifies CASSQDVGWNTEAFF.